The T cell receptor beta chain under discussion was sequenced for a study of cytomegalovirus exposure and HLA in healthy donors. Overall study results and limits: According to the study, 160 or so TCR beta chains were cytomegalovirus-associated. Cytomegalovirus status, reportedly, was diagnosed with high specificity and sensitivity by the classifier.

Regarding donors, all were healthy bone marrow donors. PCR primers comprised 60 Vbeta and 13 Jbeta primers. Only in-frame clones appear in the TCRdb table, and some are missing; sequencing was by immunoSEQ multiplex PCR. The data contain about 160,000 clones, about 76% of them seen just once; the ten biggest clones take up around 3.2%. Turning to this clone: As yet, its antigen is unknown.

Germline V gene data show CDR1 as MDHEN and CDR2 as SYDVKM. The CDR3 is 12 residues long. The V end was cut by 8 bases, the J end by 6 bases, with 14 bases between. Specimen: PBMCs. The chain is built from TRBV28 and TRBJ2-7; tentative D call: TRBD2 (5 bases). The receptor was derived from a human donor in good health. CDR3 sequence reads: CASLRDVGEQYF. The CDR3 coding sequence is TGTGCCAGCCTGAGGGATGTGGGCGAGCAGTACTTC.